This TCR beta chain is from a study of CXCR3-negative and CXCR3-positive naive CD8 T cells. Via 5' RACE with UMI labels, TRB cDNA libraries were prepared. For each CDR3 protein, TCRdb gives one entry from its re-call of the 5' RACE reads, without DNA. Across about 40,000 distinct CDR3 sequences, the top ten clones capture about 11% of the sample. Germline V gene data show CDR1 as SGHRS and CDR2 as YFSETQ. There are 14 residues in the CDR3. Points from the study as a whole: The level of CXCR3 expression partially decreased after cryopreservation; the majority of assays used fresh PBMCs.

Turning to this clonotype: Its antigen is not identified.

This clonotype was obtained from a human donor in good health. Some clones in this sample may be carry-over from other donors' samples. The sequencing input was memory CD8+ T cells from blood. J is TRBJ2-1 and V is TRBV5-1; as DNA is missing, the TRBD2 call by TCRdb cannot be tested. CDR3: CASSPSGGYNEQFF. The complete variable domain, with remaining parts taken from reference TRBV5-1 and TRBJ2-1, reads KAGVTQTPRYLIKTRGQQVTLSCSPISGHRSVSWYQQTPGQGLQFLFEYFSETQRNKGNFPGRFSGRQFSNSRSEMNVSTLELGDSALYLCASSPSGGYNEQFFGPGTRLTVL.